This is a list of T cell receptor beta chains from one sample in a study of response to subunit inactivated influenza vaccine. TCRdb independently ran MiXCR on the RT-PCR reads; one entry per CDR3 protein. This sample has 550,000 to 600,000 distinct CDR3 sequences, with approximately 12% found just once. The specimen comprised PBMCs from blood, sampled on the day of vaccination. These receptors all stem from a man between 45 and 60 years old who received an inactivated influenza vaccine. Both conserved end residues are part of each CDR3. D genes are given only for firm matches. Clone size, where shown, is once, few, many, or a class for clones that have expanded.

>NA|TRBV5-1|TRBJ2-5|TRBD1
CASSPGQGDGETQYF
TGCGCCAGCAGCCCGGGACAGGGGGATGGAGAGACCCAGTACTTC
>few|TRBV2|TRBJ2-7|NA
CASRWTDPYEQYF
TGTGCCAGCAGATGGACAGACCCTTACGAGCAGTACTTC
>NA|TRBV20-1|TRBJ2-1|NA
CSASPLGKGAPGAPEQFF
TGCAGTGCTAGCCCCCTCGGGAAGGGAGCCCCCGGGGCGCCTGAGCAGTTCTTC
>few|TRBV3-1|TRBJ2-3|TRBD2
CASSQDRVTSGSTDTQYF
TGTGCCAGCAGCCAAGATCGGGTGACTAGCGGTAGCACAGATACGCAGTATTTT
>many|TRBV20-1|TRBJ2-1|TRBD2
CSASERGGVDEQFF
TGCAGTGCTAGTGAGCGGGGGGGCGTGGATGAGCAGTTCTTC
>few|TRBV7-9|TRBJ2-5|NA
CASSLVSSDRWETQYF
TGTGCCAGCAGCTTAGTGTCGAGCGACAGGTGGGAGACCCAGTACTTC
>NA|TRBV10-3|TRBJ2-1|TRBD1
CAISDPSPGRGHNEQFF
TGTGCCATCAGTGACCCCTCCCCGGGAAGGGGGCACAATGAGCAGTTCTTC
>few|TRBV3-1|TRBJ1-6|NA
CASSQDGGRHNSPLHF
TGTGCCAGCAGCCAAGATGGGGGGAGACATAATTCACCCCTCCACTTT
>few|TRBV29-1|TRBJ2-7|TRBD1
CSVEARDRGHEQYF
TGCAGCGTTGAGGCCAGGGACAGGGGGCACGAGCAGTACTTC
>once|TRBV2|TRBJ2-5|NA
CASSEGAPRETQYF
TGTGCCAGCTCGGAAGGGGCCCCCCGAGAGACCCAGTACTTC
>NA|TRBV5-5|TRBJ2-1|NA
CASSPQWRVTYNEQFF
TGTGCCAGCAGCCCCCAATGGAGGGTCACCTACAATGAGCAGTTCTTC
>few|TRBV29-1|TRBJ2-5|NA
CSVEDSRAPDQETQYF
TGCAGCGTTGAAGATTCACGGGCTCCCGACCAAGAGACCCAGTACTTC
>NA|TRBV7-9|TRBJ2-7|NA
CASSLGRDNYEQYF
TGTGCCAGCAGCCTAGGGCGGGACAACTACGAGCAGTACTTC
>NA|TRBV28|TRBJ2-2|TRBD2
CASSPRLALNTGELFF
TGTGCCAGCAGTCCCCGACTAGCGTTGAACACCGGGGAGCTGTTTTTT
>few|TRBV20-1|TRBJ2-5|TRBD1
CSASHRGGMKTQYF
TGCAGTGCTAGTCACAGGGGCGGAATGAAGACCCAGTACTTC
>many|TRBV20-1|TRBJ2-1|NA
CSAPSGGEQFF
TGCAGTGCCCCCAGTGGCGGTGAGCAGTTCTTC
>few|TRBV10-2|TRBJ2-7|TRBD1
CASRGQGLIYEQYF
TGCGCCAGCCGTGGACAGGGGCTTATCTACGAGCAGTACTTC
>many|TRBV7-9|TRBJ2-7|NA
CASSAERQPTYEQYF
TGTGCCAGCAGCGCCGAGAGACAGCCTACCTACGAGCAGTACTTC
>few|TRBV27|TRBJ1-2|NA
CASSLSGTGGGYTF
TGTGCCAGCAGTCTCTCCGGGACCGGTGGTGGCTACACCTTC
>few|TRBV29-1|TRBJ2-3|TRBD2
CSVEGREASTDTQYF
TGCAGCGTTGAGGGGCGGGAGGCAAGCACAGATACGCAGTATTTT
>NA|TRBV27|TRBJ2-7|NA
CASSFSTGSEQYF
TGTGCCAGCAGTTTTTCAACAGGGTCCGAGCAGTACTTC
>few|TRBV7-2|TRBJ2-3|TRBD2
CASSRLVLANTQYF
TGTGCCAGCAGTCGGTTGGTACTAGCGAATACGCAGTATTTT
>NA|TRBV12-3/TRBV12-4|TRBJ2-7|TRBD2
CASSPPLAGGGEQYF
TGTGCCAGCAGTCCCCCCCTAGCGGGAGGTGGAGAGCAGTACTTC
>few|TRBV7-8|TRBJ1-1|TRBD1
CASSRAQGVTEAFF
TGTGCCAGCAGCCGGGCACAGGGGGTGACTGAAGCTTTCTTT
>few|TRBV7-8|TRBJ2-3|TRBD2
CASSSRLAGTTDTQYF
TGTGCCAGCAGCTCAAGACTAGCGGGGACCACAGATACGCAGTATTTT
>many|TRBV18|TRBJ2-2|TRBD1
CASSRTGPNTGELFF
TGTGCCAGCTCCAGGACAGGGCCTAACACCGGGGAGCTGTTTTTT
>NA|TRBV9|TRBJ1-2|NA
CASSGDGHYGYTF
TGTGCCAGCAGCGGGGACGGCCACTATGGCTACACCTTC
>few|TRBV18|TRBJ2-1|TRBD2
CATKGSGTIYNEQFF
TGTGCCACCAAAGGTAGCGGGACTATCTACAATGAGCAGTTCTTC
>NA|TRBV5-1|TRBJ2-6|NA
CASSLRLGHGANVLTF
TGCGCCAGCAGCTTGAGGCTGGGGCACGGGGCCAACGTCCTGACTTTC
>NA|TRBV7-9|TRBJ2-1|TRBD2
CASTLPERGQGYNEQFF
TGTGCCAGCACCCTACCGGAGCGGGGGCAGGGATACAATGAGCAGTTCTTC
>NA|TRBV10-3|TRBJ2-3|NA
CANRDGITDTQYF
TGTGCCAACCGGGACGGAATCACAGATACGCAGTATTTT